The 22 T cell receptor beta chains below all came from one sample that was sequenced in a study of blood T cells in healthy people across ages. The authors ran a second PCR of about 7 to 12 cycles using a sample-barcoded 5' primer and a J-beta primer mix. TCRdb used MiXCR to reprocess the 5' RACE reads, holding one entry per CDR3 protein. The sample holds under 1,000,000 distinct CDR3 sequences; about half are singletons and the top ten take roughly 20%. The sample was blood. These receptors were collected from a man aged 80 or over in good health.

The gene calls are TRBV28 and TRBJ2-1; possibly TRBD2 for D (6 bases). The CDR3 is 17 residues long. Trimming removed 5 bases at V and 5 bases at J, with 22 bases between. Germline-derived CDR1 and CDR2 are MDHEN and SYDVKM. The CDR3 region is CASSPTGGRAHNNEQFF. The CDR3 DNA sequence: TGTGCCAGCAGTCCGACTGGAGGGCGGGCACACAACAATGAGCAGTTCTTC.

The CDR3 spells CASSYYRVETEAFF. In DNA, the CDR3 is TGTGCCAGCAGCTACTACAGGGTAGAGACTGAAGCTTTCTTT. The chain carries TRBV11-2 and TRBJ1-1, with a tentative D call TRBD1 (6 bases). Trimming stripped 4 bases from V and 5 bases from J, with 14 bases between. From germline, CDR1 is SGHAT and CDR2 FQNNGV. The CDR3 is made up of 14 amino acids.

V usage is TRBV28 and J usage is TRBJ2-3; TRBD2 agrees at 11 bases. From germline, CDR1 is MDHEN and CDR2 SYDVKM. With V trimmed by 3 bases and J by 4 bases, 3 bases remained unmatched. The CDR3 is 15 residues long. The CDR3 sequence: CASSFIAGGSDTQYF. The CDR3 coding sequence is TGTGCCAGCAGTTTCATAGCGGGAGGGTCAGATACGCAGTATTTT.

The J gene is TRBJ2-3, the V gene TRBV7-2; maybe TRBD2 (6 bases). V lost 8 bases, J lost 3 bases, and 12 bases lay in between. Germline V gene sequence: CDR1 SGHTA, CDR2 FQGNSA. The CDR3 consists of 13 residues. Here the CDR3 DNA reads TGTGCCAGCCGCCGGGAGAGGACAGATACGCAGTATTTT. Protein product: CASRRERTDTQYF.

Concerning this clonotype itself: The germline gene is not matched at one end of the junction; a read error may be the cause. The chain joins TRBV28 to TRBJ2-7; TRBD2 aligns across 10 bases. Germline V gene data show CDR1 as MDHEN and CDR2 as SYDVKM. CDR3 size: 15 residues. Written as DNA, the CDR3 is TGTGCCAGCAGGACTCCTAGCGGGAGCTCCGACGAGCAGTACTTC. Protein sequence: CASRTPSGSSDEQYF.

This chain links TRBV3-1 with TRBJ1-6, with a possible D match to TRBD1 (5 bases). Germline V CDR1 and CDR2: LGHDT, YNNKEL (reference sequence). V was shortened by 5 bases and J by 8 bases, with 13 bases between the two germline ends. This CDR3 is 14 amino acids long. CDR3 loop: CASSGRDGYSPLHF. CDR3 DNA: TGTGCCAGCAGCGGCCGGGACGGGTATTCACCCCTCCACTTT.

The chain joins TRBV5-1 to TRBJ2-5; 10 positions match TRBD2. CDR1 is SGHRS, CDR2 YFSETQ, per germline. V shed 4 bases and J 5 bases; nucleotides not matched to a gene: 11. CDR3 length: 16 residues. CDR3 nucleotide sequence: TGCGCCAGCAGCCTCCAGCGGGAGGGCCCTCTGGAGACCCAGTACTTC. This gives the protein CASSLQREGPLETQYF.

The sample holds a few counts of this clonotype. This chain links TRBV5-1 with TRBJ1-1; D not resolved. V was clipped by 1 base and J by 5 bases, with 9 bases between them. CDR1 and CDR2 (germline): SGHRS, YFSETQ. The CDR3 runs to 13 residues. The CDR3, as DNA: TGCGCCAGCAGCTTGCCTGCGGGGACTGAAGCTTTCTTT. As protein: CASSLPAGTEAFF.

This rearrangement joins TRBV7-6 to TRBJ2-7; D is perhaps TRBD1 (5 bases). The J call could be wrong; TRBJ2-5 is a better fit for the DNA end. The CDR3 runs 15 residues. CDR1 SGHVS and CDR2 FNYEAQ come from the germline V gene. This CDR3 is CASSLEGQYRETQYF. The DNA of the CDR3 is TGTGCCAGCAGCTTAGAGGGGCAGTACCGAGAGACCCAGTACTTC.

This clonotype was detected ten times or more. This chain joins TRBV7-2 and TRBJ2-6; D uncertain. Trimming shortened V by 3 bases and J by 1 base, and 7 bases separated the two germline ends. The CDR3 is 15 residues long. CDR1 and CDR2 from the germline V gene are SGHTA and FQGNSA. CDR3 amino acids: CASSLLSSGANVLTF. The CDR3 coding sequence is TGTGCCAGCAGCTTGCTAAGTTCTGGGGCCAACGTCCTGACTTTC. Full variable domain (rest looked up from reference TRBV7-2 and TRBJ2-6): GAGVSQSPSNKVTEKGKDVELRCDPISGHTALYWYRQSLGQGLEFLIYFQGNSAPDKSGLPSDRFSAERTGGSVSTLTIQRTQQEDSAVYLCASSLLSSGANVLTFGAGSRLTVL.

This chain uses TRBV7-2 with TRBJ2-1; 11 nucleotides match TRBD2. Losses at the gene ends were 1 base for V and 6 bases for J; bases not matched to a gene: 14. This CDR3 has 19 residues. From germline, CDR1 is SGHTA and CDR2 FQGNSA. The CDR3 protein is CASSLVGLAGGALSNEQFF. DNA of the CDR3: TGTGCCAGCAGCTTAGTAGGGTTAGCGGGGGGGGCCCTCAGCAATGAGCAGTTCTTC. Variable domain in full (rest from reference TRBV7-2 and TRBJ2-1): GAGVSQSPSNKVTEKGKDVELRCDPISGHTALYWYRQSLGQGLEFLIYFQGNSAPDKSGLPSDRFSAERTGGSVSTLTIQRTQQEDSAVYLCASSLVGLAGGALSNEQFFGPGTRLTVL.

The CDR3 DNA reads as TGTGCCAGCAGCTGGGACGCGGAGGAGACCCAGTACTTC. It is translated as CASSWDAEETQYF. The chain uses TRBV7-9 and TRBJ2-7; TRBD1 or TRBD2 may be the D gene (5 bases each). The end of the DNA is better explained by TRBJ2-5, so the J call may be wrong. CDR1 SEHNR and CDR2 FQNEAQ come from the germline V gene (reference sequence). There are 13 residues in the CDR3.

This sequence joins TRBV5-1 and TRBJ2-5, with TRBD1 identical over 7 bases. The CDR3 is 15 amino acids. V shed 0 bases, J shed 2 bases, and the junction held 4 bases outside the gene matches. CDR1 SGHRS and CDR2 YFSETQ come from the germline V gene. The DNA of the CDR3 is TGCGCCAGCAGCTTGGGGGACAGAGAACAAGAGACCCAGTACTTC. Residues: CASSLGDREQETQYF. The full variable domain, with the rest looked up from reference TRBV5-1 and TRBJ2-5, is KAGVTQTPRYLIKTRGQQVTLSCSPISGHRSVSWYQQTPGQGLQFLFEYFSETQRNKGNFPGRFSGRQFSNSRSEMNVSTLELGDSALYLCASSLGDREQETQYFGPGTRLLVL.

This clonotype was counted between two and nine times. The rearrangement links TRBV7-2 to TRBJ1-5, with no clear D. With 2 bases removed from V and 2 bases from J, the gap between germline ends came to 10 bases. CDR1 and CDR2 (germline): SGHTA, FQGNSA. The CDR3 contains 15 residues. CDR3 sequence: CASSLWGGGNQPQHF. The CDR3 coding sequence is TGTGCCAGCAGCTTATGGGGTGGCGGCAATCAGCCCCAGCATTTT.

This clonotype was detected a few times. This rearrangement joins TRBV7-2 to TRBJ2-3; 9 bases are a match to TRBD2. V shed 5 bases, J shed 0 bases, and the junction held 6 bases outside the gene matches. The V gene's germline CDR1 is SGHTA and CDR2 FQGNSA. The CDR3 is 16 amino acids. CDR3 in amino acids: CASSRGLASSTDTQYF. The CDR3 nucleotides are TGTGCCAGCAGCCGGGGACTAGCTTCGAGCACAGATACGCAGTATTTT.

In its sample, this clonotype was seen a few times. The CDR3: CASSFLSGEDIQYF. The CDR3 nucleotides read TGTGCCAGCAGCTTTCTTTCAGGGGAGGACATTCAGTACTTC. V usage is TRBV11-1 and J usage is TRBJ2-4, with D perhaps being TRBD1 or TRBD2 (6 bases each). The length of the CDR3 is 14 residues. Germline CDR1 reads SGHAT; CDR2 reads FQDESV (reference sequence). Trimming took off 3 bases at V and 8 bases at J, with 14 bases between the two ends.

This clonotype turned up a few times. The rearrangement joins TRBV5-1 to TRBJ2-7; TRBD2 might be the D (5 bases). This CDR3 spans 15 amino acids. Trimming removed 0 bases from V and 2 bases from J, with 12 bases in between. Germline values: CDR1 SGHRS, CDR2 YFSETQ. The CDR3 DNA reads as TGCGCCAGCAGCTTGGATGAGGGCGGACCCTACGAGCAGTACTTC. Its protein is CASSLDEGGPYEQYF.

The rearrangement joins TRBV20-1 to TRBJ2-7; possible D gene TRBD2, 6 bases. The ends were cut back, 1 base at V and 7 bases at J, with 14 bases in the middle. Germline CDR1 reads DFQATT; CDR2 reads SNEGSKA (reference sequence). CDR3 length equals 13 residues. CDR3 coding DNA: TGCAGTGCTAGAGGCCGGGACTCCAATGAGCAGTACTTC. It specifies CSARGRDSNEQYF.

This rearrangement joins TRBV12-3 or TRBV12-4 to TRBJ2-1; TRBD1 or TRBD2 may be the D gene (6 bases each). Trimming took 10 bases from V and 2 from J, leaving 21 bases between them. CDR3 length: 16 amino acids. CDR3 protein: CATTRVGGGPYNEQFF. Here the CDR3 DNA reads TGTGCCACCACACGAGTAGGGGGAGGCCCCTACAATGAGCAGTTCTTC.

There are many counts of this clonotype. Written as DNA, the CDR3 is TGTGCCAGCCTACCGCTGATCGGGCAAGGGGGTGAGCAGTTCTTC. Residues: CASLPLIGQGGEQFF. The V and J genes are TRBV12-3 or TRBV12-4 and TRBJ2-1, with D perhaps TRBD1 (6 bases). The CDR3 has 15 amino acids. The V end lost 8 bases, the J end lost 9 bases, and 23 bases lay between the germline ends.

The chain uses TRBV4-3 and TRBJ1-6, with a weak D call TRBD1 (5 bases). The CDR3 loop spans 13 amino acids. V shed 6 bases and J shed 9 bases, with 12 bases lying between them. Germline-derived CDR1 and CDR2 are LGHNA and YSLEER. The CDR3 region is CASRGLRGSPLHF. CDR3 nucleotides: TGCGCCAGCAGGGGACTGAGGGGTTCACCCCTCCACTTT.

The chain carries TRBV7-8 and TRBJ2-4, with a weak D call TRBD2 (6 bases). TRBJ2-5 explains the end of the DNA better; the J call may be wrong. CDR3 length: 16 residues. CDR1 and CDR2 from the germline V gene are SGHVS and FQNEAQ. The CDR3 here is CASSAPGLNSWETQYF. The CDR3 region has the DNA TGTGCCAGCAGCGCGCCGGGACTTAATTCTTGGGAGACCCAGTACTTC.